This entry lists 20 T cell receptor beta chains sequenced from one sample in a study of cytomegalovirus exposure and HLA in healthy donors (dated by TCRdb to about 2017). Libraries were built with the immunoSEQ multiplex PCR assay. For the multiplex PCR, a mixture combining 60 forward primers for TCR Vbeta segments and 13 reverse primers for TCR Jbeta segments was used. TCRdb retrieved this table from immuneACCESS and kept in-frame rearrangements only. Not all clones are present; in checked studies, unresolved V genes account for under half, and no reason is known for the remainder. Here the sample has some 100,000 clones; under 85% occur a single time. The biggest ten clones account for 1.5% to 2% of the sample. Sequenced sample: PBMCs. The receptor source for this set is a woman aged 35 to 49 in good health and CMV-seronegative.

This clone was recorded a few times. The CDR3 end shows no conserved phenylalanine or tryptophan, and so a read error is likely. This chain connects TRBV18 to TRBJ2-4; D not resolved. In germline, CDR1 is KGHSH, CDR2 LQKENI. V was cut by 2 bases and J by 6 bases, with 8 bases left in between. The CDR3 contains 13 residues. CDR3 DNA: TGTGCCAGCTCACCAACCGTAACAAACATTCAGTACCTC. Protein: CASSPTVTNIQYL.

The gene calls are TRBV19 and TRBJ2-1, with 7 bases that match TRBD1. The CDR3 is made up of 18 amino acids. CDR1 and CDR2 (germline): LNHDA, SQIVND (reference sequence). Unmatched junction bases numbered 14, after V lost 6 bases and J lost 0 bases. CDR3 protein: CASRPTLNRGSSYNEQFF. In DNA, the CDR3 is TGTGCCAGTAGGCCAACCTTAAACAGGGGTAGCTCCTACAATGAGCAGTTCTTC.

The chain is built from TRBV29-1 and TRBJ1-1; D is ambiguous. Germline V gives CDR1 SQVTM, CDR2 ANQGSEA. Deletions cut 4 bases from V and 7 bases from J, with 10 bases between. The CDR3 consists of 11 residues. CDR3 sequence (DNA): TGCAGCGTTGTGCCCGGGAGTGAAGCTTTCTTT. Amino acid sequence: CSVVPGSEAFF.

This rearrangement joins TRBV27 to TRBJ2-3; 10 bases map to TRBD2. V lost 6 bases, J lost 5 bases, and 11 bases stayed unmatched. Germline V CDR1 and CDR2: MNHEY, SMNVEV (reference sequence). CDR3 length equals 16 residues. The CDR3 here is CASRAGAGGARDTQYF. The CDR3 bases are TGTGCCAGCAGGGCCGGAGCGGGAGGGGCGAGAGATACGCAGTATTTT.

V and J are TRBV7-3 and TRBJ2-2; TRBD2 is a possible D gene (7 bases). The V end was cut by 6 bases, the J end by 1 base, with 12 bases between. Germline V gives CDR1 SGHTA, CDR2 FQGTGA. The CDR3 length is 15 residues. CDR3 sequence: CASRSGGQNTGELFF. CDR3 sequence (DNA): TGTGCCAGCAGGTCGGGGGGACAGAACACCGGGGAGCTGTTTTTT.

This clone was seen once. The chain recombines TRBV7-9 with TRBJ2-5; TRBD2 is a possible D gene (6 bases). V dropped 1 base and J dropped 4 bases, with 16 bases sitting between them. Germline CDR1 is SEHNR and CDR2 is FQNEAQ (reference sequence). The CDR3 length is 16 residues. CDR3 protein: CASSLEIDWGGETQYF. CDR3 nucleotides: TGTGCCAGCAGCTTAGAAATCGACTGGGGAGGAGAGACCCAGTACTTC.

J is TRBJ2-5 and V is TRBV15, with D hard to call. From germline, CDR1 is LNHNV and CDR2 YYDKDF (reference sequence). The CDR3 is 13 residues long. V was cut by 0 bases and J by 4 bases, with 6 bases left in between. The CDR3 bases are TGTGCCACCAGCAGAGATTTTAGAGAGACCCAGTACTTC. It codes for CATSRDFRETQYF.

This clone was detected only once. The chain uses TRBV2 and TRBJ2-7; possible D gene TRBD2, 6 bases. Germline lookup yields CDR1 SNHLY and CDR2 FYNNEI. CDR3 length equals 14 residues. V was trimmed by 8 bases and J by 1 base, leaving 15 bases between them. Here the CDR3 DNA reads TGTGCCAGCGGGAAGGAGGGGTCTTCCTACGAGCAGTACTTC. Translating it yields CASGKEGSSYEQYF.

On this clone: Other DNA variants within this sample encode the same CDR3. The chain uses TRBV19 and TRBJ1-5; 7 positions agree with TRBD1. The CDR3 runs to 21 residues. Germline values: CDR1 LNHDA, CDR2 SQIVND (reference sequence). V shed 7 bases and J 1 base; nucleotides not matched to a gene: 25. CDR3 region: CASMGAQPLRQGTYSNQPQHF. In DNA, the CDR3 is TGTGCCAGTATGGGGGCTCAACCCTTGCGACAGGGCACCTACAGCAATCAGCCCCAGCATTTT.

This chain connects TRBV6-1 to TRBJ1-2, with D unresolved. The CDR3 spans 12 residues. The germline V and J ends were trimmed by 4 bases and 4 bases, with 7 bases remaining between them. The V gene's germline CDR1 is MNHNS and CDR2 SASEGT. The CDR3 region has the DNA TGTGCCAGCAGTGCGGAGAGCTATGGCTACACCTTC. It encodes CASSAESYGYTF.

The rearrangement uses TRBV13 and TRBJ2-2; 7 bases agree with TRBD2. The CDR3 spans 16 residues. Trimming at V came to 8 bases and at J to 4 bases, leaving 13 bases not matched to a gene. Per the germline V gene, CDR1 is PRHDT and CDR2 is FYEKMQ (reference sequence). CDR3 sequence reads: CASLPRVGGSTGELFF. In nucleotides, the CDR3 is TGTGCCAGCCTCCCACGGGTCGGGGGGTCCACCGGGGAGCTGTTTTTT.

This clone has just a few counts. The chain couples TRBV7-2 to TRBJ1-4; D is ambiguous. The CDR3 spans 15 residues. Germline CDR1 and CDR2: SGHTA and FQGNSA. V lost 5 bases and J lost 1, with 11 bases in between. The CDR3 sequence is CASSPSPGTNEKLFF. DNA of the CDR3: TGTGCCAGCAGCCCAAGCCCGGGAACTAATGAAAAACTGTTTTTT.

The chain uses TRBV25-1 and TRBJ2-1; D is perhaps TRBD2 (6 bases). The CDR3 length is 16 residues. Germline values: CDR1 MGHDK, CDR2 SYGVNS. Trimming shortened V by 7 bases and J by 5 bases, and 21 bases separated the two germline ends. CDR3: CASKTRWASENNEQFF. The CDR3 DNA reads as TGTGCCAGCAAGACCCGGTGGGCTAGCGAGAACAATGAGCAGTTCTTC. Full variable domain (remainder filled in from reference TRBV25-1 and TRBJ2-1): EADIYQTPRYLVIGTGKKITLECSQTMGHDKMYWYQQDPGMELHLIHYSYGVNSTEKGDLSSESTVSRIRTEHFPLTLESARPSHTSQYLCASKTRWASENNEQFFGPGTRLTVL.

The chain joins TRBV30 to TRBJ2-7; TRBD1 matches 9 bases. This CDR3 is built from 14 residues. CDR1 GTSNPN and CDR2 SVGIG come from the germline V gene (reference sequence). The V gene end was trimmed by 4 bases and the J gene end by 3 bases; junction bases not matched to a gene: 7. The chain's CDR3 is CAWTRGQGIYEQYF. The DNA for the CDR3 is TGTGCCTGGACAAGGGGACAGGGCATCTACGAGCAGTACTTC. The variable domain in full, completed from reference TRBV30 and TRBJ2-7, reads SQTIHQWPATLVQPVGSPLSLECTVEGTSNPNLYWYRQAAGRGLQLLFYSVGIGQISSEVPQNLSASRPQDRQFILSSKKLLLSDSGFYLCAWTRGQGIYEQYFGPGTRLTVT.

This rearrangement joins TRBV30 to TRBJ2-1; D may be TRBD1 (6 bases). Germline V lookup: CDR1 GTSNPN, CDR2 SVGIG (reference sequence). The ends were cut back, 0 bases at V and 9 bases at J, with 12 bases in the middle. CDR3 length: 13 residues. CDR3 amino acids: CAWSVRQDGEQFF. The DNA for the CDR3 is TGTGCCTGGAGTGTACGACAGGACGGTGAGCAGTTCTTC.

The gene calls are TRBV7-3 and TRBJ2-3; 10 bases map to TRBD2. The V gene's germline CDR1 is SGHTA and CDR2 FQGTGA. The CDR3 length is 16 residues. V dropped 4 bases and J dropped 3; count of bases not matched to a gene: 7. The CDR3: CASSSRAGGGTDTQYF. The CDR3, as DNA: TGTGCCAGCAGCTCCCGAGCGGGAGGGGGAACAGATACGCAGTATTTT.

V is TRBV29-1 and J is TRBJ2-3, with a weak D call TRBD2 (5 bases). Germline V lookup: CDR1 SQVTM, CDR2 ANQGSEA. The V gene lost 0 bases and the J gene lost 0 bases, with 13 bases spanning the gap. The CDR3 sequence is 16 residues long. CDR3 nucleotide sequence: TGCAGCGTTGAAGATCGCTTGCGGACTAGCACAGATACGCAGTATTTT. This sequence encodes CSVEDRLRTSTDTQYF.

The chain uses TRBV28 and TRBJ2-1; 7 bases fit TRBD1. The CDR3 spans 15 residues. Germline-derived CDR1 and CDR2 are MDHEN and SYDVKM. Trimming at V came to 4 bases and at J to 1 base, leaving 4 bases not matched to a gene. The CDR3 region has the DNA TGTGCCAGCAGTTCACAGGGGTTTTCCTACAATGAGCAGTTCTTC. Translation: CASSSQGFSYNEQFF. The full variable domain, rest sourced from reference TRBV28 and TRBJ2-1, is DVKVTQSSRYLVKRTGEKVFLECVQDMDHENMFWYRQDPGLGLRLIYFSYDVKMKEKGDIPEGYSVSREKKERFSLILESASTNQTSMYLCASSSQGFSYNEQFFGPGTRLTVL.

The gene calls are TRBV7-8 and TRBJ2-7; tentatively, D is TRBD1 (5 bases). There are 13 residues in the CDR3. Germline V gene sequence: CDR1 SGHVS, CDR2 FQNEAQ. V was clipped by 1 base and J by 5 bases, with 9 bases between them. CDR3 coding DNA: TGTGCCAGCAGCTTAGTTTTAGGGGACGAGCAGTACTTC. Translation: CASSLVLGDEQYF. Full variable domain (outside the CDR3, taken from reference TRBV7-8 and TRBJ2-7): GAGVSQSPRYKVAKRGQDVALRCDPISGHVSLFWYQQALGQGPEFLTYFQNEAQLDKSGLPSDRFFAERPEGSVSTLKIQRTQQEDSAVYLCASSLVLGDEQYFGPGTRLTVT.

This clone was seen more than once but under ten times. V and J are TRBV7-3 and TRBJ2-3, with a tentative D call TRBD2 (6 bases). V was trimmed by 2 bases and J by 4 bases, leaving 13 bases between them. The CDR3 extends over 15 amino acids. Germline V CDR1 and CDR2: SGHTA, FQGTGA. The CDR3 region is CASSLGNPGADTQYF. The CDR3 region has the DNA TGTGCCAGCAGCTTAGGGAACCCGGGGGCAGATACGCAGTATTTT.